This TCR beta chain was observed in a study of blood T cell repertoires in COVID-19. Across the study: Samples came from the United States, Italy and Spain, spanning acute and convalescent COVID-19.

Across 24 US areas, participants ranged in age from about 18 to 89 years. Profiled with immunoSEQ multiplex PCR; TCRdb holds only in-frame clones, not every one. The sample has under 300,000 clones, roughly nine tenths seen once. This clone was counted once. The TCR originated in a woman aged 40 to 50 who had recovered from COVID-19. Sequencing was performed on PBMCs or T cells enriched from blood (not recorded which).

DNA of the CDR3: TGTGCCAGCAGTTCACAGGGGGCTGGAAACACCATATATTTT. This translates into CASSSQGAGNTIYF. This chain uses TRBV27 with TRBJ1-3, with 8 bases that match TRBD1. Germline V gene lookup returns CDR1 MNHEY and CDR2 SMNVEV (reference sequence). Trimming cost V 4 bases and J 2 bases; bases outside gene matches: 1. The CDR3 runs to 14 residues.